Listed here is a single TCR beta chain. This specimen comes from a study of CD8+ T cells in alopecia areata. Reverse transcription of extracted RNA yielded cDNA, which provided the sequencing template. TCRdb keeps only in-frame clones here, not all; method: immunoSEQ multiplex PCR. The sample comprises around 250,000 clones, under 80% of which are singletons, and around 1.2% rests with the top ten. The TCR sequence derives from a human donor with alopecia areata. The material was CD4+ T cells sorted from blood, obtained at week 0.

CDR3 in DNA: TGTGCCAGCAGTGCCCGGGACAGGGGGAAAACTGAAGCTTTCTTT. Translating gives CASSARDRGKTEAFF. This sequence joins TRBV6-6 and TRBJ1-1; 11 bases agree with TRBD1. The CDR3 is 15 amino acids. CDR1 and CDR2 (germline): MNHNY, SVGAGI (reference sequence). The J segment lost 5 bases and the V segment lost 5 bases, leaving 7 bases of the junction unmatched.